This TCR beta chain comes out of a study of T cells in Graves' hyperthyroidism and ophthalmopathy. About this clonotype itself: Its antigen is undetermined.

TCR beta CDR3 region amplification was performed from RNA transcripts. First-round RT-PCR of the TCR CDR3 relied on the HTBI primer set. TCRdb used MiXCR to reprocess the multiplex PCR reads, holding one entry per CDR3 protein. This sample has around 660,000 distinct CDR3 sequences, with 45% found just once. Study-level points and caveats: Onset of ophthalmopathy came a median approximately 6.5 months after the model predicted it. The majority of expanded thyroid clonotypes above 0.001 also appeared in blood. Through a model of 13 V-J features, ophthalmopathy was separated from stable hyperthyroidism.

Diagnoses were established using clinical symptoms, serum thyroxine and TRAb, thyroid ultrasound and orbital computed tomography. This sequence was found in an adult man with Graves' disease, either hyperthyroidism or ophthalmopathy (not recorded which). Sequencing was carried out using peripheral blood or thyroid tissue (not recorded which).

The CDR3 here is CASSQVVQPKNYGYTF. CDR3 coding DNA: TGTGCCAGCAGCCAAGTCGTACAGCCAAAAAACTATGGCTACACCTTC. The chain couples TRBV7-9 to TRBJ1-2; no clear D. The V end lost 5 bases, the J end lost 2 bases, and 18 bases lay between the germline ends. The CDR3 has 16 amino acids. Germline-derived CDR1 and CDR2 are SEHNR and FQNEAQ (reference sequence).